The sequence of this TCR beta chain was determined in a study of shared clonotypes between healthy human individuals. General study results and limits: The study found about 4.6% of naive CD4 clonotypes shared across a few donors. The study sampled only blood, and tissue repertoires likely differ.

Naive CD8 cells lacked CD45RO, underwent positive selection for CCR7 and left out terminally differentiated effector memory CD45RA+ cells. Donors included only healthy HIV-negative adults lacking recent acute infections or vaccinations. TCRdb's table, derived via immunoSEQ multiplex PCR, lists solely in-frame clones and lacks some. The table records some 1,900,000 clones, about 95% of them present only once. The CDR3 sequence is 18 residues long. With 5 bases clipped from V and 6 bases from J, the junction kept 16 bases outside the gene matches. The germline V gene encodes CDR1 MGHRA and CDR2 YSYEKL. In regard to this clone: Its antigen is unknown.

Sequencing was carried out using naive CD8+ T cells sorted from blood. This chain joins TRBV4-1 and TRBJ2-1; TRBD2 agrees at 10 bases. The source of this sequence is a man aged 18-30 years in good health. CDR3 nucleotides: TGCGCCAGCAGCTATCGCCCGGGCCTAGCGGGAGTTTTCAATGAGCAGTTCTTC. Protein: CASSYRPGLAGVFNEQFF.